Detailed here is one T cell receptor beta chain. Its antigen remains unidentified. The data are from a study of T cells in Graves' hyperthyroidism and ophthalmopathy. Study details: Peripheral blood was secured at the point of initial diagnosis, before any treatment. General observations from the study: Most expanded thyroid clonotypes above 0.001 recurred in blood. Stable hyperthyroidism and ophthalmopathy were separated using 13 V-J signatures. Ophthalmopathy, which appeared later, was predicted by the model a median roughly 6.6 months before onset.

The CDR3 extends over 16 amino acids. Deletions cut 4 bases from V and 6 bases from J, with 19 bases between. Germline CDR1 and CDR2: SGHRS and YFSETQ. TCR beta CDR3 sequences were amplified from RNA transcripts. A first-round RT-PCR of the TCR CDR3 used the HTBI primer set. MiXCR, run by TCRdb on the multiplex PCR reads, gives a single entry per CDR3 protein. The sample records some 600,000 distinct CDR3 sequences, 11% to 15% being singletons. The sequenced sample was blood. The chain uses TRBV5-1 and TRBJ2-2, with D tentatively TRBD2 (6 bases). The source is a woman in her 30s with Graves' hyperthyroidism that later progressed to Graves' ophthalmopathy. DNA of the CDR3: TGCGCCAGCAGCCCGGGACTGGGGGAGCGGGCCGGGGAGCTGTTTTTT. As protein: CASSPGLGERAGELFF.